The 9 T cell receptor beta chains below all came from one sample that was sequenced in a study of cytomegalovirus exposure and HLA in healthy donors. This PCR relied on a set of 60 Vbeta primers and 13 Jbeta primers. Produced via immunoSEQ multiplex PCR; TCRdb's table is partial and in-frame only. The sample holds about 160,000 clones, 65% to 85% seen once. Sequencing was done on a sample of PBMCs. The origin of the receptors is a man in his forties in good health and CMV-seropositive.

The chain uses TRBV6-5 and TRBJ1-5, with 7 nucleotides matching TRBD1. V gave up 6 bases and J gave up 2 bases; unmatched junction bases: 7. Germline values: CDR1 MNHEY, CDR2 SVGAGI. CDR3 length: 15 amino acids. CDR3 protein: CASSTGASGNQPQHF. DNA of the CDR3: TGTGCCAGCAGCACAGGGGCCTCCGGCAATCAGCCCCAGCATTTT.

This clone occurred once. V is TRBV6-5 and J is TRBJ2-7; 8 nucleotides match TRBD1. The CDR3 extends over 14 amino acids. Germline assignment: CDR1 MNHEY and CDR2 SVGAGI. V gave up 7 bases and J gave up 4 bases; unmatched junction bases: 9. The CDR3 bases are TGTGCCAGCAAAGACGCTCAGGGGGCATACGAGCAGTACTTC. Amino acid sequence: CASKDAQGAYEQYF.

This clone came up a few times. The rearrangement joins TRBV5-8 to TRBJ1-1; D is unresolved. Trimming removed 0 bases at V and 4 bases at J, with 4 bases between. Germline V gene sequence: CDR1 SGHTS, CDR2 YDEGEE. The CDR3 covers 12 residues. The CDR3 nucleotides are TGTGCCAGCAGCTTGGTGCGCACTGAAGCTTTCTTT. It codes for CASSLVRTEAFF.

The gene calls are TRBV19 and TRBJ2-1; D perhaps matches TRBD1 (6 bases). The ends were cut back, 6 bases at V and 1 base at J, with 7 bases in the middle. The CDR3 covers 13 residues. Germline assignment: CDR1 LNHDA and CDR2 SQIVND (reference sequence). The CDR3 protein is CASRQGSYNEQFF. The CDR3 bases are TGTGCCAGTAGACAGGGATCCTACAATGAGCAGTTCTTC.

The rearrangement joins TRBV6-1 to TRBJ2-3; 9 bases line up with TRBD2. The CDR3 sequence is 16 residues long. V gave up 1 base and J gave up 8 bases; unmatched junction bases: 10. CDR1 and CDR2 (germline): MNHNS, SASEGT. CDR3 in DNA: TGTGCCAGCAGTGAAGATCAAGCGGGGGGCCCCGGTACGCAGTATTTT. Its translation is CASSEDQAGGPGTQYF.

The CDR3 sequence is CASSLGVSGGHEQFF. The CDR3, as DNA: TGTGCCAGCAGCCTCGGGGTTAGCGGGGGACATGAGCAGTTCTTC. The V and J genes are TRBV11-2 and TRBJ2-1; 9 bases align to TRBD2. After removal of 5 bases from V and 8 bases from J, the junction contained 10 bases not matched to a gene. The germline V gene encodes CDR1 SGHAT and CDR2 FQNNGV. The CDR3 sequence is 15 residues long.

This chain joins TRBV4-1 and TRBJ2-1; 10 nucleotides line up with TRBD2. The J segment lost 7 bases and the V segment lost 4 bases, leaving 7 bases of the junction unmatched. In germline, CDR1 is MGHRA, CDR2 YSYEKL. CDR3 length: 15 amino acids. The CDR3 DNA reads as TGCGCCAGCAGCCTTAGCGGGGGGACGGTGAATGAGCAGTTCTTC. This encodes CASSLSGGTVNEQFF.

This chain uses TRBV30 with TRBJ2-5, with 8 positions matching TRBD2. The J call may be incorrect, as the DNA end agrees better with TRBJ2-7. Germline-derived CDR1 and CDR2 are GTSNPN and SVGIG (reference sequence). The CDR3 covers 12 residues. The CDR3 nucleotides read TGTGCCTGGAGTGTACGGGGGGGCGAGCAGTACTTC. Its protein product is CAWSVRGGEQYF.

The chain joins TRBV4-1 to TRBJ1-6; 12 bases match TRBD1. Germline-derived CDR1 and CDR2 are MGHRA and YSYEKL. CDR3 length equals 16 residues. Trimming removed 4 bases from V and 8 bases from J; junction bases left unmatched: 6. This CDR3 is CASSRPGQGAYSPLHF. For the CDR3, the DNA is TGCGCCAGCAGCCGACCGGGACAGGGGGCTTATTCACCCCTCCACTTT.